A selection of T cell receptor beta chains follows, all from one sample in a study of Ad26.COV2.S vaccination and SARS-CoV-2 variants. Sequencing was performed with immunoSEQ multiplex PCR; in TCRdb, only in-frame clones are kept and a portion is missing. The sample has more than 400,000 clones; roughly 90% are singletons. Sample: peripheral blood, taken in a trial of Ad26.COV2.S vaccine versus placebo. Every receptor here comes from a person between 18 and 59 years old who received the Ad26.COV2.S COVID-19 vaccine or a placebo. Each CDR3 is given with its conserved first and last residue. D genes are given only for firm matches. Only some rows state a clone size, as once, few, many or a class for expanded clones.

abundance: -
v_gene: TRBV28
d_gene: -
j_gene: TRBJ2-7
CDR3aa: CASSFGPQRAYEQYF
CDR3nt: TGTGCCAGCAGTTTCGGACCTCAAAGGGCCTACGAGCAGTACTTC

abundance: -
v_gene: TRBV6-5
d_gene: -
j_gene: TRBJ1-2
CDR3aa: CASSPGGLSNYGYTF
CDR3nt: TGTGCCAGCAGCCCCGGGGGGCTCTCTAACTATGGCTACACCTTC

abundance: few
v_gene: TRBV7-6
d_gene: -
j_gene: TRBJ2-7
CDR3aa: CASSLARGEQYF
CDR3nt: TGTGCCAGCAGCTTAGCCAGGGGCGAGCAGTACTTC

abundance: few
v_gene: TRBV12-3/TRBV12-4
d_gene: -
j_gene: TRBJ1-1
CDR3aa: CASRASGDEAFF
CDR3nt: TGTGCCAGCAGAGCCTCCGGTGATGAAGCTTTCTTT

abundance: -
v_gene: TRBV5-1
d_gene: -
j_gene: TRBJ2-1
CDR3aa: CASSLGDPSQYNEQFF
CDR3nt: TGCGCCAGCAGCTTGGGGGACCCCTCTCAGTACAATGAGCAGTTCTTC

abundance: -
v_gene: TRBV27
d_gene: TRBD1
j_gene: TRBJ2-5
CDR3aa: CASSLRQGKETQYF
CDR3nt: TGTGCCAGCAGTTTAAGACAGGGAAAAGAGACCCAGTACTTC

abundance: -
v_gene: TRBV4-2
d_gene: TRBD1
j_gene: TRBJ1-4
CDR3aa: CASSPRQGAEKLFF
CDR3nt: TGTGCCAGCAGCCCCCGACAGGGCGCTGAAAAACTGTTTTTT

abundance: -
v_gene: TRBV4-3
d_gene: TRBD2
j_gene: TRBJ2-1
CDR3aa: CASSQARSGLENNEQFF
CDR3nt: TGCGCCAGCAGCCAAGCCCGCTCGGGACTAGAGAACAATGAGCAGTTCTTC

abundance: -
v_gene: TRBV5-1
d_gene: TRBD1
j_gene: TRBJ1-6
CDR3aa: CASSPGTGAYNSPLHF
CDR3nt: TGCGCCAGCAGCCCAGGGACAGGGGCCTATAATTCACCCCTCCACTTT

abundance: -
v_gene: TRBV10-1
d_gene: -
j_gene: TRBJ1-5
CDR3aa: CASSVEGFSNQPQHF
CDR3nt: TGCGCCAGCAGTGTGGAAGGGTTTAGCAATCAGCCCCAGCATTTT

abundance: -
v_gene: TRBV18
d_gene: TRBD1
j_gene: TRBJ2-7
CDR3aa: CASSKGQGIHEQYF
CDR3nt: TGTGCCAGCTCAAAAGGACAGGGTATCCACGAGCAGTACTTC

abundance: -
v_gene: TRBV19
d_gene: TRBD1
j_gene: TRBJ1-4
CDR3aa: CASSIPPGTGDEKLFF
CDR3nt: TGTGCCAGTAGTATCCCGCCCGGGACAGGGGATGAAAAACTGTTTTTT

abundance: -
v_gene: TRBV5-6
d_gene: TRBD1
j_gene: TRBJ2-1
CDR3aa: CASSYTGTAIYEQFF
CDR3nt: TGTGCCAGCAGCTACACCGGGACAGCCATTTATGAGCAGTTCTTC

abundance: -
v_gene: TRBV29-1
d_gene: -
j_gene: TRBJ1-4
CDR3aa: CSVRGVGSNEKLFF
CDR3nt: TGCAGCGTTCGGGGGGTTGGCTCCAATGAAAAACTGTTTTTT

abundance: once
v_gene: TRBV28
d_gene: TRBD2
j_gene: TRBJ2-3
CDR3aa: CASRANAGGGTQYF
CDR3nt: TGTGCCAGCAGGGCCAACGCGGGGGGCGGTACGCAGTATTTT

abundance: -
v_gene: TRBV6-5
d_gene: -
j_gene: TRBJ1-1
CDR3aa: CASSYGAGWNTEAFF
CDR3nt: TGTGCCAGCAGTTACGGGGCAGGGTGGAACACTGAAGCTTTCTTT

abundance: -
v_gene: TRBV3-1/TRBV3-2
d_gene: -
j_gene: TRBJ2-2
CDR3aa: CASSQTSLGGSDTGELFF
CDR3nt: TGTGCCAGCAGCCAAACAAGTCTCGGGGGCTCCGACACCGGGGAGCTGTTTTTT

abundance: once
v_gene: TRBV27
d_gene: -
j_gene: TRBJ2-1
CDR3aa: CASSTSGSYNEQFF
CDR3nt: TGTGCCAGCAGTACAAGCGGCTCCTACAATGAGCAGTTCTTC

abundance: -
v_gene: TRBV6-5
d_gene: TRBD1
j_gene: TRBJ1-5
CDR3aa: CASSRRGTGHQPQHF
CDR3nt: TGTGCCAGCAGCCGACGAGGGACAGGACATCAGCCCCAGCATTTT

abundance: few
v_gene: TRBV4-1
d_gene: -
j_gene: TRBJ1-6
CDR3aa: CASSQGYNSPLHF
CDR3nt: TGCGCCAGCAGCCAAGGGTATAATTCACCCCTCCACTTT

abundance: -
v_gene: TRBV30
d_gene: TRBD1
j_gene: TRBJ1-1
CDR3aa: CALNDRVDTEAFF
CDR3nt: TGTGCCCTGAATGACAGGGTAGACACTGAAGCTTTCTTT

abundance: -
v_gene: TRBV28
d_gene: -
j_gene: TRBJ2-5
CDR3aa: CASSLGGGKKETQYF
CDR3nt: TGTGCCAGCAGTTTAGGGGGGGGCAAAAAAGAGACCCAGTACTTC

abundance: -
v_gene: TRBV9
d_gene: -
j_gene: TRBJ1-2
CDR3aa: CASSVLQGGSGGYTF
CDR3nt: TGTGCCAGCAGCGTACTACAGGGAGGGAGTGGTGGCTACACCTTC

abundance: -
v_gene: TRBV30
d_gene: -
j_gene: TRBJ1-6
CDR3aa: CASTRAGIGSYNSPLHF
CDR3nt: TGTGCCTCCACCAGGGCCGGCATAGGCTCCTATAATTCACCCCTCCACTTT

abundance: -
v_gene: TRBV27
d_gene: -
j_gene: TRBJ1-2
CDR3aa: CASSFGLGYGYTF
CDR3nt: TGTGCCAGCAGTTTTGGTTTAGGGTATGGCTACACCTTC

abundance: -
v_gene: TRBV7-2
d_gene: -
j_gene: TRBJ2-2
CDR3aa: CASSAALRGELFF
CDR3nt: TGTGCCAGCAGCGCCGCCCTGCGGGGGGAGCTGTTTTTT

abundance: once
v_gene: TRBV19
d_gene: -
j_gene: TRBJ2-6
CDR3aa: CASSDLLPGGPSGANVLTF
CDR3nt: TGTGCCAGTAGTGACCTCCTCCCGGGGGGCCCGTCTGGGGCCAACGTCCTGACTTTC

abundance: -
v_gene: TRBV6-6
d_gene: -
j_gene: TRBJ1-1
CDR3aa: CATTGPGGTEAFF
CDR3nt: TGTGCCACCACAGGCCCCGGGGGCACTGAAGCTTTCTTT

abundance: -
v_gene: TRBV11-2
d_gene: TRBD1
j_gene: TRBJ1-2
CDR3aa: CASSLSPGTGVGYTF
CDR3nt: TGTGCCAGCAGCTTAAGCCCCGGGACAGGGGTCGGCTACACCTTC

abundance: -
v_gene: TRBV12-3/TRBV12-4
d_gene: -
j_gene: TRBJ1-2
CDR3aa: CASSNDSNYGYTF
CDR3nt: TGTGCCAGCAGTAATGACAGTAACTATGGCTACACCTTC

abundance: -
v_gene: TRBV6-5
d_gene: -
j_gene: TRBJ1-1
CDR3aa: CASSYSRGATNTEAFF
CDR3nt: TGTGCCAGCAGTTACTCGAGGGGTGCGACGAACACTGAAGCTTTCTTT

abundance: few
v_gene: TRBV7-6
d_gene: -
j_gene: TRBJ1-1
CDR3aa: CASSLSGGPNTEAFF
CDR3nt: TGTGCCAGCAGCTTATCTGGCGGACCGAACACTGAAGCTTTCTTT

abundance: -
v_gene: TRBV7-6
d_gene: -
j_gene: TRBJ2-5
CDR3aa: CASSLRGTETQYF
CDR3nt: TGTGCCAGCAGCTTACGAGGGACGGAGACCCAGTACTTC

abundance: -
v_gene: TRBV18
d_gene: TRBD1
j_gene: TRBJ2-7
CDR3aa: CASSPGQGFHEQYF
CDR3nt: TGTGCCAGCTCACCGGGACAGGGGTTCCACGAGCAGTACTTC

abundance: few
v_gene: TRBV5-1
d_gene: TRBD2
j_gene: TRBJ2-7
CDR3aa: CASSPTGGGISYEQYF
CDR3nt: TGCGCCAGCAGCCCGACGGGGGGAGGAATCTCCTACGAGCAGTACTTC

abundance: -
v_gene: TRBV7-2
d_gene: TRBD2
j_gene: TRBJ2-2
CDR3aa: CASSIAWASGGAELFF
CDR3nt: TGTGCCAGCAGTATCGCCTGGGCTAGCGGGGGGGCGGAGCTGTTTTTT

abundance: -
v_gene: TRBV18
d_gene: TRBD2
j_gene: TRBJ2-1
CDR3aa: CASSPRTSMYNEQFF
CDR3nt: TGTGCCAGCTCACCGCGGACTAGCATGTACAATGAGCAGTTCTTC

abundance: -
v_gene: TRBV9
d_gene: -
j_gene: TRBJ1-2
CDR3aa: CASSVGGARASYGYTF
CDR3nt: TGTGCCAGCAGCGTAGGCGGGGCCAGGGCCTCATACGGCTACACCTTC

abundance: -
v_gene: TRBV19
d_gene: -
j_gene: TRBJ1-1
CDR3aa: CASITGNTEAFF
CDR3nt: TGTGCCAGTATCACAGGGAACACTGAAGCTTTCTTT

abundance: -
v_gene: TRBV20-1
d_gene: -
j_gene: TRBJ1-5
CDR3aa: CSASSGANNQPQHF
CDR3nt: TGCAGTGCTAGTTCGGGGGCGAACAATCAGCCCCAGCATTTT

abundance: -
v_gene: TRBV6-6
d_gene: TRBD2
j_gene: TRBJ2-5
CDR3aa: CASSLLGGGTQETQYF
CDR3nt: TGTGCCAGCAGCCTCCTCGGCGGGGGGACCCAAGAGACCCAGTACTTC

abundance: -
v_gene: TRBV19
d_gene: TRBD1
j_gene: TRBJ1-1
CDR3aa: CASSPGGPNTEAFF
CDR3nt: TGTGCCAGTAGTCCAGGGGGGCCGAACACTGAAGCTTTCTTT

abundance: -
v_gene: TRBV10-3
d_gene: -
j_gene: TRBJ1-2
CDR3aa: CAISGALFGYTF
CDR3nt: TGTGCCATCAGTGGGGCGCTTTTTGGCTACACCTTC

abundance: -
v_gene: TRBV2
d_gene: TRBD1
j_gene: TRBJ1-2
CDR3aa: CASSDRGLGYTF
CDR3nt: TGTGCCAGCAGCGACAGGGGGCTTGGCTACACCTTC

abundance: -
v_gene: TRBV29-1
d_gene: -
j_gene: TRBJ1-1
CDR3aa: CSVVYSAEAFF
CDR3nt: TGCAGCGTTGTGTATTCCGCTGAAGCTTTCTTT

abundance: -
v_gene: TRBV7-9
d_gene: -
j_gene: TRBJ2-7
CDR3aa: CASSLAARGEDEQYF
CDR3nt: TGTGCCAGCAGCTTAGCGGCCCGAGGGGAGGACGAGCAGTACTTC

abundance: -
v_gene: TRBV5-8
d_gene: -
j_gene: TRBJ1-2
CDR3aa: CASSPQGAGDYGYTF
CDR3nt: TGTGCCAGCAGCCCTCAAGGGGCAGGAGACTATGGCTACACCTTC

abundance: -
v_gene: TRBV28
d_gene: -
j_gene: TRBJ1-1
CDR3aa: CASSLPGVDTEAFF
CDR3nt: TGTGCCAGCAGTTTACCAGGGGTGGACACTGAAGCTTTCTTT